The 16 T cell receptor beta chains listed next were all sequenced from one sample in a study of cytomegalovirus exposure and HLA in healthy donors. The PCR employed 60 Vbeta primers together with 13 Jbeta primers. Using immunoSEQ multiplex PCR, the repertoire was profiled, and TCRdb retains in-frame clones only, with some absent. Among approximately 270,000 clones listed, 75% to 85% were seen once. Sequencing was performed on PBMCs. These receptors came from a girl aged 2 to 10 in good health and CMV-seronegative.

Only one count was recorded for this clone. This CDR3 reads CASSKDAELTEAFF. The DNA of the CDR3 is TGTGCCAGTAGTAAAGATGCGGAGCTAACTGAAGCTTTCTTT. This chain uses TRBV19 with TRBJ1-1; D is uncertain. V dropped 4 bases and J dropped 5 bases, with 14 bases sitting between them. Germline loops: CDR1 LNHDA, CDR2 SQIVND (reference sequence). The CDR3 runs 14 residues. Full variable domain (rest looked up from reference TRBV19 and TRBJ1-1): DGGITQSPKYLFRKEGQNVTLSCEQNLNHDAMYWYRQDPGQGLRLIYYSQIVNDFQKGDIAEGYSVSREKKESFPLTVTSAQKNPTAFYLCASSKDAELTEAFFGQGTRLTVV.

This chain uses TRBV9 with TRBJ2-2; 10 bases agree with TRBD2. The CDR3 contains 17 residues. With V trimmed by 0 bases and J by 3 bases, 5 bases remained unmatched. Germline CDR1 SGDLS, CDR2 YYNGEE. CDR3 DNA sequence: TGTGCCAGCAGCGTAGATAGCGGGGGGAGGTACACCGGGGAGCTGTTTTTT. Its protein product is CASSVDSGGRYTGELFF.

The chain employs TRBV9 and TRBJ1-2; maybe TRBD1 (6 bases). The CDR3 runs 14 residues. V lost 1 base and J 5 bases, leaving 12 bases between the germline ends. Germline V gives CDR1 SGDLS, CDR2 YYNGEE. The CDR3 nucleotides read TGTGCCAGCAGCGTATTCGGACAGCATTATGGCTACACCTTC. It yields the protein CASSVFGQHYGYTF.

The chain combines TRBV30 with TRBJ1-1; 7 bases agree with TRBD1. This CDR3 has 11 amino acids. CDR1 is GTSNPN, CDR2 SVGIG, per germline (reference sequence). The DNA for the CDR3 is TGTAAGGGGACAGTGAACACTGAAGCTTTCTTT. As protein: CKGTVNTEAFF.

V and J are TRBV28 and TRBJ1-6; a weak D match, TRBD1 (5 bases). V shed 6 bases and J shed 7 bases, with 19 bases lying between them. Germline CDR1 MDHEN, CDR2 SYDVKM. The CDR3 loop spans 16 amino acids. The CDR3 bases are TGTGCCAGCAGCACCACCTCTGGAGGGGCAAATTCACCCCTCCACTTT. It codes for CASSTTSGGANSPLHF.

The chain links TRBV28 to TRBJ1-5, with D possibly being TRBD1 (5 bases). This CDR3 contains 14 residues. The germline V and J ends were trimmed by 2 bases and 3 bases, with 8 bases remaining between them. Looked up from germline, CDR1 is MDHEN and CDR2 is SYDVKM. CDR3 in amino acids: CASSLGGANQPQHF. The DNA for the CDR3 is TGTGCCAGCAGTTTAGGAGGGGCCAATCAGCCCCAGCATTTT.

V gene TRBV5-1 combines with J gene TRBJ2-3; 10 bases are a match to TRBD2. This CDR3 is built from 19 residues. After removal of 7 bases from V and 1 base from J, the junction contained 18 bases not matched to a gene. Germline V gene sequence: CDR1 SGHRS, CDR2 YFSETQ. The CDR3 loop reads CASEWDGRTGTSGTDTQYF. The CDR3 nucleotides read TGCGCCAGCGAATGGGACGGAAGAACCGGGACTAGCGGCACAGATACGCAGTATTTT.

The gene calls are TRBV28 and TRBJ2-7; TRBD1 aligns across 10 bases. After removal of 6 bases from V and 5 bases from J, the junction contained 10 bases not matched to a gene. Germline CDR1 reads MDHEN; CDR2 reads SYDVKM. CDR3 length equals 15 residues. The CDR3 sequence: CASRLKPGQGHEQYF. Written as DNA, the CDR3 is TGTGCCAGCAGGTTGAAACCGGGACAGGGGCACGAGCAGTACTTC. Full variable domain (outside the CDR3, taken from reference TRBV28 and TRBJ2-7): DVKVTQSSRYLVKRTGEKVFLECVQDMDHENMFWYRQDPGLGLRLIYFSYDVKMKEKGDIPEGYSVSREKKERFSLILESASTNQTSMYLCASRLKPGQGHEQYFGPGTRLTVT.

V usage is TRBV5-1 and J usage is TRBJ2-7, with D possibly being TRBD1 (7 bases). CDR1 and CDR2 (germline): SGHRS, YFSETQ. The V end was cut by 4 bases, the J end by 7 bases, with 24 bases between. The CDR3 sequence is 16 residues long. The CDR3 bases are TGCGCCAGCAGCCCGGGACAGAGTGGGGGGTACGAGGAGCAGTACTTC. This codes for CASSPGQSGGYEEQYF.

The rearrangement links TRBV19 to TRBJ1-2; D might be TRBD1 (6 bases). Trimming stripped 7 bases from V and 1 base from J, with 13 bases between. Germline V gene data show CDR1 as LNHDA and CDR2 as SQIVND (reference sequence). The CDR3 runs 14 residues. The CDR3 protein is CASKTAGVNYGYTF. The CDR3 nucleotides are TGTGCCAGTAAAACGGCAGGGGTTAACTATGGCTACACCTTC.

The V and J genes are TRBV9 and TRBJ1-2, with D hard to call. V was shortened by 0 bases and J by 4 bases, with 10 bases between the two germline ends. CDR3 size: 14 residues. Germline assignment: CDR1 SGDLS and CDR2 YYNGEE. Here the CDR3 reads CASSVDWGGYGYTF. CDR3 DNA: TGTGCCAGCAGCGTAGACTGGGGAGGCTATGGCTACACCTTC. The complete variable domain, with remaining parts taken from reference TRBV9 and TRBJ1-2, reads DSGVTQTPKHLITATGQRVTLRCSPRSGDLSVYWYQQSLDQGLQFLIQYYNGEERAKGNILERFSAQQFPDLHSELNLSSLELGDSALYFCASSVDWGGYGYTFGSGTRLTVV.

This chain connects TRBV7-6 to TRBJ1-5; 7 bases align to TRBD1. The germline CDR1 and CDR2 sequences are SGHVS and FNYEAQ. Trimming removed 3 bases from V and 10 bases from J; junction bases left unmatched: 9. The CDR3 is 14 residues long. The DNA of the CDR3 is TGTGCCAGCAGCTTTGGGACAGCCTGGCGTCCCCAGCATTTT. Translated: CASSFGTAWRPQHF.

The chain recombines TRBV7-9 with TRBJ2-2, with a possible D match to TRBD1 (5 bases). This CDR3 comprises 17 residues. The V end lost 5 bases, the J end lost 1 base, and 17 bases lay between the germline ends. The V gene's germline CDR1 is SEHNR and CDR2 FQNEAQ (reference sequence). The DNA of the CDR3 is TGTGCCAGCAGCCCCCCATCACGGACACTGAACACCGGGGAGCTGTTTTTT. Protein sequence: CASSPPSRTLNTGELFF.

A few counts support this clone. The V and J genes are TRBV12-5 and TRBJ1-2; tentatively, D is TRBD1 (5 bases). Per germline, CDR1 LGHNT and CDR2 FRNRAP. V shed 0 bases and J shed 5 bases, with 13 bases lying between them. The CDR3 is 15 amino acids. CDR3 sequence (DNA): TGTGCTAGTGGTTTGGTGGGGGGTTTCGGGTATGGCTACACCTTC. Translation: CASGLVGGFGYGYTF. Variable domain in full (rest from reference TRBV12-5 and TRBJ1-2): DARVTQTPRHKVTEMGQEVTMRCQPILGHNTVFWYRQTMMQGLELLAYFRNRAPLDDSGMPKDRFSAEMPDATLATLKIQPSEPRDSAVYFCASGLVGGFGYGYTFGSGTRLTVV.

The chain carries TRBV27 and TRBJ1-5; weak D call: TRBD1 (5 bases). The CDR3 spans 16 residues. V dropped 3 bases and J dropped 7 bases, with 19 bases sitting between them. CDR1 and CDR2 from the germline V gene are MNHEY and SMNVEV (reference sequence). Here the CDR3 reads CASSLGAGPVSQPQHF. The CDR3 bases are TGTGCCAGCAGTTTGGGTGCAGGGCCGGTTAGCCAGCCCCAGCATTTT.

This chain joins TRBV19 and TRBJ2-5, with TRBD2 identical over 8 bases. Germline CDR1 and CDR2: LNHDA and SQIVND (reference sequence). J was trimmed by 5 bases and V by 3 bases; bases with no gene match: 5. The CDR3 totals 14 residues. The CDR3 DNA follows: TGTGCCAGTAGTATTTCTGGCGGGAGGGAGACCCAGTACTTC. Protein: CASSISGGRETQYF.